This section outlines one T cell receptor beta chain sequence together with its context. No antigen is known for it. This CDR3 is 11 amino acids long. Germline V gene data show CDR1 as SGDLS and CDR2 as YYNGEE. Trimming cost V 3 bases and J 11 bases, with 8 bases left between them. The data originate from a study of T cell responses to AZD1222 COVID-19 vaccine. As for the study in general: Investigators merged groups given second doses at roughly 4 or roughly 12 weeks.

Profiled with immunoSEQ multiplex PCR; TCRdb holds only in-frame clones, not every one. The table has 140,000 to 150,000 clones, around 91% seen once. Whole-study findings and limits: Repertoires were collected only later (after the peak T cell response had occurred). Nearly half of unique spike-specific TCRs reportedly avoided B.1.351 and B.1.1.7 mutated regions. The donor cohort was predominantly white British with a female majority, and clonal diversity may have been underestimated.

The specimen was peripheral blood, collected on day 0 of AZD1222 vaccination. This receptor was identified in an adult in good health. This chain links TRBV9 with TRBJ1-4; D is undetermined. The CDR3 loop reads CASSGGGKLFF. CDR3 nucleotide sequence: TGTGCCAGCAGCGGGGGTGGGAAACTGTTTTTT.